This T cell receptor beta chain was identified during a study of blood T cell repertoires in COVID-19. Turning to the study itself: The origin of the acute and convalescent COVID-19 samples was the United States, Italy and Spain. T cells, B-cell-depleted T cells, or PBMCs provided the cDNA or gDNA that served as material.

As originally analysed: Reference gene primer amplification yielded estimated nucleated cell counts. Using immunoSEQ multiplex PCR, the repertoire was profiled, and TCRdb retains in-frame clones only, with some absent. V, J and clone size reflect that table, while D and trimming were determined from the DNA. Among around 42,000 clones listed, about 80% were seen once. The TCR sequence derives from a man in his 70s with active or convalescent COVID-19. Sequencing input: peripheral blood.

The CDR3 sequence is CATRVTGSNYGYTF. The CDR3 region has the DNA TGTGCCACCCGAGTAACCGGTAGTAACTATGGCTACACCTTC. V gene TRBV7-9 combines with J gene TRBJ1-2; no clear D gene. V was pared by 10 bases and J by 1 base, with 16 bases between. CDR3 length: 14 residues. Looked up from germline, CDR1 is SEHNR and CDR2 is FQNEAQ (reference sequence).